Listed here are 26 T cell receptor beta chains from one sample, sequenced in a study of blood T cells in healthy people across ages. The use of a sample-barcoded 5' primer and a J-beta primer mix characterized a second PCR of 7 to 11 cycles. In TCRdb, the 5' RACE reads were re-called with MiXCR into one record per CDR3 protein. The sample has about 1.5 million distinct CDR3 sequences; roughly 43% are singletons. The sequenced material came from blood. The receptors come from a woman younger than 30 in good health.

This clonotype has just a few counts. This chain connects TRBV4-2 to TRBJ2-7; tentatively, D is TRBD2 (5 bases). There are 15 residues in the CDR3. Between the trimmed V and J ends, which lost 0 bases and 9 bases, there was a span of 18 bases. The germline V gene has CDR1 LGHNA and CDR2 YNFKEQ. The CDR3 sequence is CASSQEVAVGSRQYF. The CDR3 coding sequence is TGTGCCAGCAGCCAAGAAGTCGCCGTGGGGAGTCGGCAGTACTTC.

V is TRBV29-1 and J is TRBJ2-1, with 9 bases lining up with TRBD2. This CDR3 has 13 amino acids. V lost 3 bases, J lost 8 bases, and 5 bases stayed unmatched. Germline V gene sequence: CDR1 SQVTM, CDR2 ANQGSEA. This CDR3 reads CSVDGTSLHEQFF. The CDR3 coding sequence is TGCAGCGTTGACGGGACTAGCTTACATGAGCAGTTCTTC.

The J gene is TRBJ1-4, the V gene TRBV29-1; 9 bases are shared with TRBD1. The CDR3 covers 13 residues. With 3 bases clipped from V and 5 bases from J, the junction kept 1 base outside the gene matches. Germline CDR1 is SQVTM and CDR2 is ANQGSEA. In DNA, the CDR3 is TGCAGCGTTGAGGACAGGGGAAATGAAAAACTGTTTTTT. Translating it yields CSVEDRGNEKLFF.

This chain joins TRBV10-3 and TRBJ1-1; 11 nucleotides line up with TRBD1. Trimming cost V 10 bases and J 5 bases; bases outside gene matches: 12. The CDR3 runs to 15 residues. In germline, CDR1 is ENHRY, CDR2 SYGVKD. CDR3 in DNA: TGTGCCACCAAGGGATCCGGGACAGGGGGTACTGAAGCTTTCTTT. Translation gives CATKGSGTGGTEAFF.

V is TRBV7-9 and J is TRBJ2-7; no clear D. This CDR3 has 13 residues. V lost 5 bases, J lost 3 bases, and 11 bases lay in between. From germline, CDR1 is SEHNR and CDR2 FQNEAQ (reference sequence). CDR3 sequence reads: CASSDPLVYEQYF. DNA of the CDR3: TGTGCCAGCAGCGACCCCCTGGTCTACGAGCAGTACTTC.

The sample holds a few counts of this clonotype. The CDR3 nucleotides are TGTGCCAGCAGCTTAGTAATTTTGAACACCGGGGAGCTGTTTTTT. It specifies CASSLVILNTGELFF. This sequence joins TRBV11-2 and TRBJ2-2, with D uncertain. CDR3 length: 15 amino acids. Trimming left V 1 base short and J 1 base short, with 7 bases between. Germline V gives CDR1 SGHAT, CDR2 FQNNGV. The whole variable domain, filled in from reference TRBV11-2 and TRBJ2-2, reads EAGVAQSPRYKIIEKRQSVAFWCNPISGHATLYWYQQILGQGPKLLIQFQNNGVVDDSQLPKDRFSAERLKGVDSTLKIQPAKLEDSAVYLCASSLVILNTGELFFGEGSRLTVL.

The chain recombines TRBV7-8 with TRBJ1-2, with 8 bases that match TRBD1. There are 15 residues in the CDR3. J gave up 8 bases and V 5 bases, and 13 bases lay outside the gene matches. Germline V gene lookup returns CDR1 SGHVS and CDR2 FQNEAQ. CDR3 bases: TGTGCCAGCAGCCGAAATCAGGGGGCGCCCGTCGGCTACACCTTC. Translating it yields CASSRNQGAPVGYTF.

This clonotype was seen only a few times. Mismatch with germline at one junction end may stem from a read error. The V gene is TRBV27, the J gene TRBJ2-3; 9 bases map to TRBD1. The CDR3 runs 16 residues. Germline CDR1 reads MNHEY; CDR2 reads SMNVEV (reference sequence). The CDR3 DNA reads as TGTGCCAGCAGTGTATCTTGGACAGGGGACTCAGATACGCAGTATTTT. Residues: CASSVSWTGDSDTQYF.

The J gene is TRBJ2-3, the V gene TRBV6-6; 8 positions agree with TRBD2. Germline V lookup: CDR1 MNHNY, CDR2 SVGAGI (reference sequence). V lost 7 bases and J lost 0; bases outside the gene matches: 6. The CDR3 is 15 amino acids. DNA for the CDR3: TGTGCCAGCACCGCGGGAGGCTCTAGCACAGATACGCAGTATTTT. It codes for CASTAGGSSTDTQYF.

This clonotype turned up a few times. V gene TRBV30 combines with J gene TRBJ2-6; D is unresolved. The CDR3 sequence is 11 residues long. Germline CDR1 is GTSNPN and CDR2 is SVGIG (reference sequence). Here the CDR3 reads CAADGANVLTF. As DNA, the CDR3 is TGTGCGGCGGACGGGGCCAACGTCCTGACTTTC.

In this sample, this clonotype turned up a few times. The chain joins TRBV10-3 to TRBJ1-4, with D possibly TRBD1 on 5 matching bases. V lost 6 bases to trimming and J lost 5 bases, with 10 bases between them. CDR1 ENHRY and CDR2 SYGVKD come from the germline V gene. The length of the CDR3 is 13 residues. Here the CDR3 reads CAIRGQSNEKLFF. The CDR3 DNA reads as TGTGCCATCAGGGGGCAGTCGAATGAAAAACTGTTTTTT.

The chain employs TRBV3-1 and TRBJ2-3; D not resolved. V lost 5 bases and J 2 bases, leaving 8 bases between the germline ends. This CDR3 spans 13 amino acids. Germline CDR1 and CDR2: LGHDT and YNNKEL (reference sequence). CDR3 in amino acids: CASSDRYTDTQYF. The CDR3 nucleotides are TGTGCCAGCAGCGACCGTTACACAGATACGCAGTATTTT.

The V call is TRBV7-9, the J call TRBJ1-2, with D possibly matching TRBD1 (5 bases). This CDR3 has 15 amino acids. In germline, CDR1 is SEHNR, CDR2 FQNEAQ (reference sequence). With 5 bases removed from V and 4 bases from J, the gap between germline ends came to 17 bases. CDR3 bases: TGTGCCAGCAGCCCCGGGGACCTGGGGGGCTATGGCTACACCTTC. The encoded protein is CASSPGDLGGYGYTF.

This clonotype was recorded once. CDR3 coding DNA: TGTGCCAGTAGTATCCCCCGGGTGAACACTGAAGCTTTCTTT. Its translation: CASSIPRVNTEAFF. The chain has TRBV19 and TRBJ1-1; D unresolved. The CDR3 totals 14 residues. Germline V lookup: CDR1 LNHDA, CDR2 SQIVND (reference sequence). The ends were cut back, 3 bases at V and 0 bases at J, with 8 bases in the middle.

Here the CDR3 reads CASSHSGTGGHPNTEAFF. The CDR3 DNA reads TGTGCCAGCAGCCATTCCGGGACAGGGGGGCATCCGAACACTGAAGCTTTCTTT. The V call is TRBV3-1, the J call TRBJ1-1; 11 bases line up with TRBD1. This CDR3 is built from 18 residues. The junction had 10 bases not matched to a gene; V was cut back by 3 bases and J by 1 base. Germline V lookup: CDR1 LGHDT, CDR2 YNNKEL (reference sequence).

V is TRBV27 and J is TRBJ1-2; perhaps TRBD1 as D (5 bases). Germline V lookup: CDR1 MNHEY, CDR2 SMNVEV (reference sequence). Trimming cost V 3 bases and J 8 bases, with 16 bases left between them. The CDR3 totals 14 residues. The CDR3, as DNA: TGTGCCAGCAGTTTCTCGCCGGGGACGGGGGGCTACACCTTC. As protein: CASSFSPGTGGYTF.

In its sample, this clonotype was seen a few times. The chain is built from TRBV12-5 and TRBJ2-1; unclear D gene. V was shortened by 0 bases and J by 3 bases, with 12 bases between the two germline ends. Germline V gives CDR1 LGHNT, CDR2 FRNRAP. The CDR3 loop spans 16 amino acids. DNA of the CDR3: TGTGCTAGTGGTTTGGTGGTCTTTGCCGGCTACAATGAGCAGTTCTTC. Its translation is CASGLVVFAGYNEQFF.

The rearrangement uses TRBV11-2 and TRBJ1-2; tentatively, D is TRBD1 (5 bases). Germline V gene sequence: CDR1 SGHAT, CDR2 FQNNGV. The CDR3 spans 15 residues. V lost 0 bases to trimming and J lost 2 bases, with 10 bases between them. DNA for the CDR3: TGTGCCAGCAGCTTAGATCCAGGGAACAACTATGGCTACACCTTC. It encodes CASSLDPGNNYGYTF.

With regard to this clonotype: Since a much larger clone is just one base distant, this may be a read error. The chain links TRBV20-1 to TRBJ2-5, with D unclear. V gave up 6 bases and J gave up 11 bases, with 19 bases separating them. The CDR3 spans 12 residues. Per the germline V gene, CDR1 is DFQATT and CDR2 is SNEGSKA (reference sequence). This chain's CDR3 is CSAIDTHNEQYF. DNA of the CDR3: TGCAGTGCCATCGACACGCACAATGAGCAGTACTTC.

The gene calls are TRBV29-1 and TRBJ1-1, with D unclear. Trimming shortened V by 0 bases and J by 9 bases, and 11 bases separated the two germline ends. This CDR3 region has 12 residues. The germline gives CDR1 SQVTM, CDR2 ANQGSEA. The CDR3 sequence: CSVEEGPSQAFF. The CDR3 coding sequence is TGCAGCGTTGAAGAAGGTCCTAGCCAAGCTTTCTTT.

The chain carries TRBV20-1 and TRBJ2-3; D tentatively reads TRBD1 or TRBD2 (5 bases each). CDR1 is DFQATT, CDR2 SNEGSKA, per germline (reference sequence). Between the trimmed V and J ends, which lost 3 bases and 1 base, there was a span of 11 bases. The CDR3 covers 14 residues. For the CDR3, the DNA is TGCAGTGCTAGCGTCGGGACCCGCACAGATACGCAGTATTTT. It translates to CSASVGTRTDTQYF.

In DNA form, the CDR3 reads TGCAGTGCTAGGCTAATCGGGGACACTGAAGCTTTCTTT. It specifies CSARLIGDTEAFF. V gene TRBV20-1 combines with J gene TRBJ1-1, with no clear D. The germline V gene has CDR1 DFQATT and CDR2 SNEGSKA (reference sequence). V lost 3 bases, J lost 3 bases, and 11 bases lay in between. The CDR3 runs 13 residues.

A word on this clonotype: At one end, the junction sequence differs from germline, possibly due to a read error. The chain employs TRBV18 and TRBJ2-7; no clear D gene. The DNA matches TRBJ2-5 better at its end, which makes the J call doubtful. The germline CDR1 and CDR2 sequences are KGHSH and LQKENI. The CDR3 is 13 amino acids. DNA for the CDR3: TGTGCCAGCGCACCACCCGGCAAAGAGACCCAGTACTTC. Translating gives CASAPPGKETQYF.

The chain employs TRBV20-1 and TRBJ2-4; TRBD2 matches 13 bases. The junction had 2 bases not matched to a gene; V was cut back by 3 bases and J by 0 bases. Per the germline V gene, CDR1 is DFQATT and CDR2 is SNEGSKA (reference sequence). The CDR3 loop spans 16 amino acids. CDR3 region: CSARTSGGIAKNIQYF. The CDR3 DNA reads as TGCAGTGCTAGGACTAGCGGGGGGATAGCCAAAAACATTCAGTACTTC.

The chain links TRBV5-1 to TRBJ2-7; D gene unclear. CDR3 length: 15 residues. CDR1 and CDR2 from the germline V gene are SGHRS and YFSETQ. The V and J ends lost 0 bases and 0 bases respectively, with 10 bases between them. The chain's CDR3 is CASSLAVHSSYEQYF. CDR3 in DNA: TGCGCCAGCAGCTTGGCCGTACATTCCTCCTACGAGCAGTACTTC.

As for this clonotype: A read error may account for a junction end that differs from germline. V is TRBV27 and J is TRBJ1-1; perhaps TRBD1 as D (5 bases). The CDR3 is 15 amino acids. The germline V gene encodes CDR1 MNHEY and CDR2 SMNVEV (reference sequence). The CDR3 coding sequence is TGTGCCATCAGTATTCGCTGGGACGTAGGCACTGAAGCTTTCTTT. Its protein is CAISIRWDVGTEAFF.